Below, 21 T cell receptor beta chains from the same sample are listed, as sequenced in a study of cytomegalovirus exposure and HLA in healthy donors. The primer mix had 60 Vbeta and 13 Jbeta primers. Profiling relied on immunoSEQ multiplex PCR, and the TCRdb table lists in-frame clones only, not all of them. Found here are 170,000 or so clones, around three quarters of them singletons; the top ten hold roughly 5%. The sequencing sample was made of PBMCs. These TCRs come from a man aged 35 to 55 in good health and CMV-seronegative.

With regard to this clone: The identical CDR3 is also encoded by other nucleotide sequences in the sample. The chain recombines TRBV18 with TRBJ2-7; perhaps TRBD2 as D (5 bases). Germline V gene lookup returns CDR1 KGHSH and CDR2 LQKENI. CDR3 length: 18 amino acids. V shed 6 bases and J shed 3 bases, with 27 bases lying between them. The CDR3 loop reads CASSRTQSPGREIYEQYF. CDR3 bases: TGTGCCAGCTCGCGAACCCAGTCCCCGGGTAGGGAGATCTACGAGCAGTACTTC.

The chain is built from TRBV10-3 and TRBJ1-2; D unresolved. The CDR3 sequence is 14 residues long. Trimming left V 3 bases short and J 0 bases short, with 8 bases between. Germline V gives CDR1 ENHRY, CDR2 SYGVKD. DNA for the CDR3: TGTGCCATCAGTGACCAGAGGTCTAACTATGGCTACACCTTC. It specifies CAISDQRSNYGYTF.

This chain links TRBV7-9 with TRBJ1-3; no definite D call. V gave up 1 base and J gave up 1 base, with 14 bases separating them. CDR1 and CDR2 (germline): SEHNR, FQNEAQ (reference sequence). The CDR3 totals 17 residues. The DNA of the CDR3 is TGTGCCAGCAGCTTAGTCCTGGGGAGGTTTTCTGGAAACACCATATATTTT. Its translation: CASSLVLGRFSGNTIYF.

J is TRBJ2-3 and V is TRBV7-9; 11 positions match TRBD1. Trimming took 8 bases from V and 5 from J; bases not matched to a gene: 12. There are 16 residues in the CDR3. Germline CDR1 SEHNR, CDR2 FQNEAQ (reference sequence). This CDR3 reads CASSEGQGAPIDTQYF. CDR3 coding DNA: TGTGCCAGCTCCGAAGGACAGGGGGCGCCTATAGATACGCAGTATTTT.

This clone was counted a single time. The chain links TRBV9 to TRBJ1-1; D gene uncertain. The ends were cut back, 0 bases at V and 5 bases at J, with 14 bases in the middle. CDR3 length: 15 residues. Germline V gives CDR1 SGDLS, CDR2 YYNGEE. The CDR3 nucleotides read TGTGCCAGCAGCGTAGTTCATCCTGGAGGTACTGAAGCTTTCTTT. It is translated as CASSVVHPGGTEAFF. Combining the CDR3 with reference TRBV9 and TRBJ1-1 gives the whole variable domain DSGVTQTPKHLITATGQRVTLRCSPRSGDLSVYWYQQSLDQGLQFLIQYYNGEERAKGNILERFSAQQFPDLHSELNLSSLELGDSALYFCASSVVHPGGTEAFFGQGTRLTVV.

The chain recombines TRBV14 with TRBJ2-5; 8 bases align to TRBD2. V was clipped by 4 bases and J by 7 bases; unmatched bases: 11. Germline V gives CDR1 SGHDN, CDR2 FVKESK. The CDR3 sequence is 15 residues long. CDR3 in amino acids: CASSPAGGLRGTQYF. In DNA form, the CDR3 reads TGTGCCAGCAGCCCGGCGGGGGGCCTCCGTGGGACCCAGTACTTC.

V usage is TRBV18 and J usage is TRBJ2-5; weak D call: TRBD1 (5 bases). Trimming took off 5 bases at V and 2 bases at J, with 6 bases between the two ends. The CDR3 extends over 12 amino acids. CDR1 is KGHSH and CDR2 is LQKENI in the germline V gene. The CDR3 sequence is CASSNRQETQYF. The CDR3 nucleotides read TGTGCCAGCTCAAACAGGCAAGAGACCCAGTACTTC.

The CDR3 DNA follows: TGTGCCAGCAGCGTAGGTGGCAGGACGAACACCGGGGAGCTGTTTTTT. It is translated as CASSVGGRTNTGELFF. The chain is built from TRBV9 and TRBJ2-2; D not certain. CDR1 is SGDLS and CDR2 is YYNGEE in the germline V gene. The V and J ends lost 0 bases and 0 bases respectively, with 9 bases between them. The CDR3 has 16 residues. The variable domain in full, completed from reference TRBV9 and TRBJ2-2, reads DSGVTQTPKHLITATGQRVTLRCSPRSGDLSVYWYQQSLDQGLQFLIQYYNGEERAKGNILERFSAQQFPDLHSELNLSSLELGDSALYFCASSVGGRTNTGELFFGEGSRLTVL.

The rearrangement links TRBV9 to TRBJ2-2; 7 bases are shared with TRBD1. V dropped 0 bases and J dropped 4; count of bases not matched to a gene: 3. Germline values: CDR1 SGDLS, CDR2 YYNGEE. CDR3 size: 15 residues. The CDR3 DNA follows: TGTGCCAGCAGCGTAGGGCACAGGGGCACCGGGGAGCTGTTTTTT. Translation gives CASSVGHRGTGELFF.

This chain joins TRBV13 and TRBJ1-3; 7 bases align to TRBD1. Germline V gene lookup returns CDR1 PRHDT and CDR2 FYEKMQ (reference sequence). V was clipped by 0 bases and J by 2 bases; unmatched bases: 7. CDR3 length: 17 residues. The CDR3 bases are TGTGCCAGCAGCTTAGGCAGGACAGGTCGAACTGGAAACACCATATATTTT. This translates into CASSLGRTGRTGNTIYF.

The chain couples TRBV4-3 to TRBJ2-4; D unclear. Trimming cost V 0 bases and J 0 bases, with 18 bases left between them. The length of the CDR3 is 19 residues. Germline V gene data show CDR1 as LGHNA and CDR2 as YSLEER. CDR3 loop: CASSQDRGQSLLAKNIQYF. The CDR3 DNA sequence: TGCGCCAGCAGCCAAGATAGAGGTCAGAGCCTACTAGCCAAAAACATTCAGTACTTC.

The rearrangement joins TRBV18 to TRBJ2-6; 7 bases agree with TRBD1. The ends lost 2 bases at V and 0 bases at J; junction bases unmatched: 4. Germline lookup yields CDR1 KGHSH and CDR2 LQKENI. The CDR3 contains 17 residues. The CDR3 is CASSPWTGRSGANVLTF. The CDR3, as DNA: TGTGCCAGCTCACCATGGACAGGCCGCTCTGGGGCCAACGTCCTGACTTTC.

The chain links TRBV30 to TRBJ2-7; D is possibly TRBD2 (6 bases). The CDR3 sequence is 14 residues long. V lost 5 bases, J lost 2 bases, and 16 bases lay in between. Germline V gives CDR1 GTSNPN, CDR2 SVGIG (reference sequence). The CDR3 reads CAWGKGLPPYEQYF. The CDR3 DNA reads TGTGCCTGGGGTAAAGGACTACCTCCCTACGAGCAGTACTTC.

The CDR3 DNA is TGTGCCAGCACTCACAACACAGGGGGCGCAGATACGCAGTATTTT. This codes for CASTHNTGGADTQYF. This rearrangement joins TRBV27 to TRBJ2-3; 9 nucleotides line up with TRBD1. CDR3 length equals 15 residues. CDR1 is MNHEY and CDR2 is SMNVEV in the germline V gene (reference sequence). V was pared by 7 bases and J by 4 bases, with 9 bases of the junction left unmatched.

This clone was counted once. The rearrangement uses TRBV6-5 and TRBJ1-3; unclear D gene. There are 15 residues in the CDR3. Germline values: CDR1 MNHEY, CDR2 SVGAGI. V was trimmed by 2 bases and J by 0 bases, leaving 8 bases between them. Written as DNA, the CDR3 is TGTGCCAGCAGTTACCCCCCCTTCTCTGGAAACACCATATATTTT. This codes for CASSYPPFSGNTIYF.

The rearrangement joins TRBV9 to TRBJ2-1; weak D call: TRBD2 (7 bases). The V gene's germline CDR1 is SGDLS and CDR2 YYNGEE. V was clipped by 0 bases and J by 2 bases, with 9 bases between them. The CDR3 contains 15 residues. CDR3 residues: CASSVVGGPYNEQFF. DNA for the CDR3: TGTGCCAGCAGCGTAGTGGGGGGGCCCTACAATGAGCAGTTCTTC.

In its sample, this clone was seen a few times. J is TRBJ1-6 and V is TRBV9; maybe TRBD1 (6 bases). Germline V lookup: CDR1 SGDLS, CDR2 YYNGEE. The germline V and J ends were trimmed by 3 bases and 9 bases, with 19 bases remaining between them. This CDR3 spans 16 amino acids. The CDR3 sequence: CASSAGLTGRGSPLHF. DNA for the CDR3: TGTGCCAGCAGCGCAGGCCTTACAGGGAGGGGTTCACCCCTCCACTTT.

As for this clone: An end of the junction does not agree with germline; a read error may underlie this. The chain is built from TRBV29-1 and TRBJ2-1, with 10 bases identical to TRBD2. Germline values: CDR1 SQVTM, CDR2 ANQGSEA. CDR3 size: 18 residues. DNA for the CDR3: TGCAGCGTGTGGGGGGGGCTAGCGGGAGACGGCTCCTACAATGAGCAGCTCTTC. Residues: CSVWGGLAGDGSYNEQLF.

This clone was recorded only once. This chain joins TRBV5-1 and TRBJ2-2, with TRBD2 matching 8 bases. Germline V gene data show CDR1 as SGHRS and CDR2 as YFSETQ. The CDR3 is made up of 16 amino acids. The trim removed 10 bases at V and 5 bases at J, leaving 16 bases unmatched. The CDR3 nucleotides read TGCGCCCTCTCCGTAGCGGGACCCAGAGGGACCGGGGAGCTGTTTTTT. It translates to CALSVAGPRGTGELFF.

This chain links TRBV30 with TRBJ1-2, with unresolved D. In germline, CDR1 is GTSNPN, CDR2 SVGIG (reference sequence). V was cut by 4 bases and J by 9 bases, with 12 bases left in between. This CDR3 has 11 residues. As DNA, the CDR3 is TGTGCCTGGACGCAACGAGGGAGCTACACCTTC. It codes for CAWTQRGSYTF.

The V and J genes are TRBV30 and TRBJ1-1, with unresolved D. V was trimmed by 7 bases and J by 9 bases, leaving 6 bases between them. From germline, CDR1 is GTSNPN and CDR2 SVGIG (reference sequence). The CDR3 is 8 residues long. CDR3 residues: CASRQAFF. DNA of the CDR3: TGTGCCTCTCGTCAAGCTTTCTTT.